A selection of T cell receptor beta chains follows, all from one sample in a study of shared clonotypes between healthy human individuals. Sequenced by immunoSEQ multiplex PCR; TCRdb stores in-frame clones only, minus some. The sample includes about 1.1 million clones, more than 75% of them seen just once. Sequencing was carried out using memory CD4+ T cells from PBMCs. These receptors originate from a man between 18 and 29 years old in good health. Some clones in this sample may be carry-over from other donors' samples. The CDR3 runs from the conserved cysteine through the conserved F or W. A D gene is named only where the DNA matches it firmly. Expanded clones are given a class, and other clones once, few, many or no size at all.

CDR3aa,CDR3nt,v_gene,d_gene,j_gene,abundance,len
CASSQGASADPETQYF,TGTGCCAGCAGCCAGGGGGCCTCTGCCGACCCAGAGACCCAGTACTTC,TRBV11-2,TRBD1,TRBJ2-5,once,16
CAWRLAGSTDTQYF,TGTGCCTGGAGACTAGCGGGGAGCACAGATACGCAGTATTTT,TRBV30,TRBD2,TRBJ2-3,.,14
CASSLHLAGQTYGYTF,TGTGCCAGCAGCTTACATTTGGCGGGACAGACCTATGGCTACACCTTC,TRBV7-2,TRBD1,TRBJ1-2,.,16
CASSLASRTPEQFF,TGCGCCAGCAGCTTGGCCTCCCGTACACCTGAGCAGTTCTTC,TRBV5-1,.,TRBJ2-1,few,14
CASSQDPAGRAEQFF,TGCGCCAGCAGCCAAGATCCGGCAGGGCGGGCTGAGCAGTTCTTC,TRBV4-3,.,TRBJ2-1,.,15
CASSLSGWEGAYEQYF,TGTGCCAGCAGTTTATCAGGTTGGGAGGGTGCCTACGAGCAGTACTTC,TRBV27,TRBD2,TRBJ2-7,.,16
CASSPTGSYGYTF,TGTGCCAGCAGTCCTACCGGGTCCTATGGCTACACCTTC,TRBV27,.,TRBJ1-2,few,13
CASSLMTSGSTDTQYF,TGTGCCAGCAGCTTAATGACTAGCGGGAGCACAGATACGCAGTATTTT,TRBV7-3,TRBD2,TRBJ2-3,few,16
CASSAGQGATDTQYF,TGTGCCAGCAGTGCAGGACAGGGGGCGACAGATACGCAGTATTTT,TRBV6-1,TRBD1,TRBJ2-3,.,15
CASSKSYEQYF,TGTGCCAGCTCCAAATCCTACGAGCAGTACTTC,TRBV2,.,TRBJ2-7,.,11
CASSPHLVTNEKLFF,TGCGCCAGCAGCCCCCATTTAGTAACTAATGAAAAACTGTTTTTT,TRBV5-1,.,TRBJ1-4,.,15
CASTNPNRANYGYTF,TGTGCCAGCACCAACCCGAACAGAGCTAACTATGGCTACACCTTC,TRBV19,.,TRBJ1-2,.,15
CASKGGTDTQYF,TGTGCCAGCAAAGGGGGCACAGATACGCAGTATTTT,TRBV2,.,TRBJ2-3,once,12
CASSVLSGGGSTGELFF,TGTGCCAGCAGTGTCCTCTCGGGGGGTGGAAGCACCGGGGAGCTGTTTTTT,TRBV2,TRBD2,TRBJ2-2,.,17
CASSENDPGAGNTIYF,TGTGCCAGCAGTGAAAATGATCCCGGCGCTGGAAACACCATATATTTT,TRBV6-1,.,TRBJ1-3,.,16
CASSSDRGRVGELFF,TGTGCCAGCAGCTCAGACAGGGGGCGCGTCGGGGAGCTGTTTTTT,TRBV7-3,TRBD1,TRBJ2-2,.,15
CAWSVRDEQYF,TGTGCCTGGAGTGTACGGGACGAGCAGTACTTC,TRBV30,.,TRBJ2-7,.,11
CASSRGLAGEPYEQYF,TGTGCCAGCAGCAGGGGACTAGCGGGAGAACCTTACGAGCAGTACTTC,TRBV5-4,TRBD2,TRBJ2-7,.,16
CASSKTRDEQFF,TGCGCCAGCAGCAAAACTAGGGACGAGCAGTTCTTC,TRBV4-3,.,TRBJ2-1,.,12
CASSPGASTYEQYF,TGCGCCAGCAGCCCGGGGGCTAGCACCTACGAGCAGTACTTC,TRBV5-1,.,TRBJ2-7,.,14
CASWRAVHEQYF,TGTGCCAGCTGGAGGGCGGTGCACGAGCAGTACTTC,TRBV6-1,.,TRBJ2-7,.,12
CASRGSSNQPQHF,TGTGCCAGCAGAGGAAGTAGCAATCAGCCCCAGCATTTT,TRBV28,.,TRBJ1-5,.,13
CASSRLWGDTEAFF,TGTGCCAGCAGCCGTCTCTGGGGGGACACTGAAGCTTTCTTT,TRBV11-2,.,TRBJ1-1,.,14
CASSPSGGIIYEQFF,TGTGCCAGCAGCCCAAGCGGGGGAATAATCTATGAGCAGTTCTTC,TRBV9,TRBD2,TRBJ2-1,.,15
CARIIHCTDTQYF,TGTGCCAGGATTATACATTGCACAGATACGCAGTATTTT,TRBV30,.,TRBJ2-3,.,13
CASGLDAGTSGRTYEQYF,TGTGCTAGTGGTTTGGACGCCGGGACTAGCGGGAGAACCTACGAGCAGTACTTC,TRBV12-5,TRBD2,TRBJ2-7,once,18
CASSYDPAEQFF,TGTGCCAGTAGTTACGACCCTGCCGAGCAGTTCTTC,TRBV19,.,TRBJ2-1,once,12
CASSFLGVTYEQYF,TGTGCCAGCAGCTTTCTAGGGGTAACCTACGAGCAGTACTTC,TRBV5-6,.,TRBJ2-7,.,14
CASSRGGRYDTQYF,TGTGCCAGCAGCCGTGGGGGGCGGTACGATACGCAGTATTTT,TRBV11-2,.,TRBJ2-3,.,14
CASSEQRTGLTYEQYF,TGTGCCAGCAGTGAGCAGCGGACAGGGCTGACCTACGAGCAGTACTTC,TRBV6-1,TRBD1,TRBJ2-7,.,16
CASRNRINYGYTF,TGTGCCAGCAGGAATAGGATAAACTATGGCTACACCTTC,TRBV28,.,TRBJ1-2,once,13
CASSLFRANTGELFF,TGTGCCAGCAGCTTGTTCAGGGCGAACACCGGGGAGCTGTTTTTT,TRBV5-4,.,TRBJ2-2,once,15
CASSLGGTSGNTIYF,TGTGCCAGCAGCTTAGGAGGTACCTCTGGAAACACCATATATTTT,TRBV7-2,.,TRBJ1-3,.,15
CASTPWGVETQYF,TGTGCCAGCACCCCCTGGGGGGTAGAGACCCAGTACTTC,TRBV7-2,.,TRBJ2-5,.,13
CASSQSNPAGNEQFF,TGTGCCAGCAGCCAATCAAACCCCGCGGGGAATGAGCAGTTCTTC,TRBV4-2,.,TRBJ2-1,.,15
CASSVDPRTDTQYF,TGTGCCAGCAGCGTGGACCCTCGCACAGATACGCAGTATTTT,TRBV7-3,.,TRBJ2-3,.,14
CASSWVVGWVGAYSNQPQHF,TGTGCCAGCAGCTGGGTTGTCGGTTGGGTGGGAGCATATAGCAATCAGCCCCAGCATTTT,TRBV28,.,TRBJ1-5,few,20
CASSSLRRGADEQFF,TGTGCCAGCAGCTCGTTAAGGAGAGGGGCCGATGAGCAGTTCTTC,TRBV5-6,.,TRBJ2-1,.,15
CASSPPAFF,TGTGCCAGCTCCCCCCCGGCTTTCTTT,TRBV18,.,TRBJ1-1,.,9
CASSPGQGSTDTQYF,TGTGCCAGCAGTCCGGGACAGGGCTCCACAGATACGCAGTATTTT,TRBV7-3,TRBD1,TRBJ2-3,.,15
CASSQGQNTGELFF,TGTGCCAGCAGCCAGGGACAGAACACCGGGGAGCTGTTTTTT,TRBV7-3,.,TRBJ2-2,once,14
CASSLDQGAQPQHF,TGTGCCAGCAGCTTAGATCAGGGGGCTCAGCCCCAGCATTTT,TRBV7-9,TRBD1,TRBJ1-5,many,14
CASSLEGSIGETQYF,TGTGCCAGCAGCTTAGAGGGTTCCATTGGGGAGACCCAGTACTTC,TRBV5-5,.,TRBJ2-5,.,15
CATQRGSGRAQYTGELFF,TGTGCCACTCAGAGGGGTAGCGGGAGGGCCCAGTACACCGGGGAGCTGTTTTTT,TRBV4-2,TRBD2,TRBJ2-2,.,18
CASSENKGGWSLETQYF,TGTGCCAGCAGTGAAAATAAGGGGGGATGGAGTCTTGAGACCCAGTACTTC,TRBV25-1,.,TRBJ2-5,.,17
CASTRTGLSYGYTF,TGTGCCAGCACCAGGACAGGGTTGAGCTATGGCTACACCTTC,TRBV5-6,TRBD1,TRBJ1-2,once,14
CASSLASGQISYEQYF,TGTGCCAGCAGCCTAGCGTCGGGACAGATATCCTACGAGCAGTACTTC,TRBV7-2,.,TRBJ2-7,.,16
CASSSLTGPSTDTQYF,TGTGCCAGCAGCTCCTTGACAGGCCCTAGCACAGATACGCAGTATTTT,TRBV5-6,.,TRBJ2-3,.,16